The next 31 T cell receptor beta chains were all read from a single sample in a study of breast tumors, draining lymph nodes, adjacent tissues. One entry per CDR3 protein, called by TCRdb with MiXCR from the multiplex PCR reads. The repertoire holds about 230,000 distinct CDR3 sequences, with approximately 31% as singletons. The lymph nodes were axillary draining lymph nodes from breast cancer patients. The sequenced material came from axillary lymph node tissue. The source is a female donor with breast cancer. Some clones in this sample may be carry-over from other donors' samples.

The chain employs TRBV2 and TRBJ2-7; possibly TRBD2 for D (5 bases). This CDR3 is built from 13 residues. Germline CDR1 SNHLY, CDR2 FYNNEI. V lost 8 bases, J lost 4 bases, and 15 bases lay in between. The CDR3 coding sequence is TGTGCCAGCGATGGAAGCGGCAAATACGAGCAGTACTTC. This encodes CASDGSGKYEQYF.

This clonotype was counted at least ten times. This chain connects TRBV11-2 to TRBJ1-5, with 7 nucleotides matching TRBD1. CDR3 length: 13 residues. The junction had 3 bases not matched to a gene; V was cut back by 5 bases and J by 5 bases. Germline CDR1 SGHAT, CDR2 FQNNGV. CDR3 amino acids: CASSVTGDQPQHF. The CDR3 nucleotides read TGTGCCAGCAGCGTTACAGGGGATCAGCCCCAGCATTTT.

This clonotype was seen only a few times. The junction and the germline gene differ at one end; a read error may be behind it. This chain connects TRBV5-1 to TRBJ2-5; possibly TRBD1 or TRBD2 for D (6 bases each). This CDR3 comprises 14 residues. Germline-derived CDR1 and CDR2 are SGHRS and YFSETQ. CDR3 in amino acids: CASSWSGAQDTQYF. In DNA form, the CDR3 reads TGCGCCAGCAGCTGGTCGGGGGCCCAAGACACCCAGTACTTC.

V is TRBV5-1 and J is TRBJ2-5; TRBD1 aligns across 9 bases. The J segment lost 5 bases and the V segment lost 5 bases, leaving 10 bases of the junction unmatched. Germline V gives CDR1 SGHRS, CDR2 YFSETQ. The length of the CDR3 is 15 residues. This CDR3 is CASRPDRGAGETQYF. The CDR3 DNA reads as TGCGCCAGCAGACCAGACAGGGGGGCCGGGGAGACCCAGTACTTC.

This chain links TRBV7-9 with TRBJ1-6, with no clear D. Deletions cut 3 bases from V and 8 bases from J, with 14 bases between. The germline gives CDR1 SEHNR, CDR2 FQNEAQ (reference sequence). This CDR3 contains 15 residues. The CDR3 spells CASSLIGVRDSPLHF. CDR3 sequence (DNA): TGTGCCAGCAGCTTGATCGGGGTTAGGGATTCACCCCTCCACTTT.

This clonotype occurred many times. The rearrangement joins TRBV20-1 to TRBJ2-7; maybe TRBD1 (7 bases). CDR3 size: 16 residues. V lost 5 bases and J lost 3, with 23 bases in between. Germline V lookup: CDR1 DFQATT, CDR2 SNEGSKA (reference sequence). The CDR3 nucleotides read TGCAGTGCTCCGGTGGTTTCCAGGGGGGCCTTCTACGAGCAGTACTTC. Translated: CSAPVVSRGAFYEQYF.

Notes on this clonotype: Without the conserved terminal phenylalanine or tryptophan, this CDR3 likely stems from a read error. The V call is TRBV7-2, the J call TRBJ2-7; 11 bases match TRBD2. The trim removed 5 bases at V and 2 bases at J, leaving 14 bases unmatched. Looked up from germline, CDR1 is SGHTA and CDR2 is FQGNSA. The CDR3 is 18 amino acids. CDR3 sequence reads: CASSARLAGGRSPYEQYL. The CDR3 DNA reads TGTGCCAGCAGCGCTCGGCTAGCGGGAGGCCGAAGCCCCTACGAGCAGTACCTC.

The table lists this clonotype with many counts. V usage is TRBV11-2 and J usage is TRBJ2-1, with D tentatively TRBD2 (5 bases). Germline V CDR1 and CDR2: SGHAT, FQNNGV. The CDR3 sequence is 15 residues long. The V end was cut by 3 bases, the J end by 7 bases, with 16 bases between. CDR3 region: CASSFSAGVFNEQFF. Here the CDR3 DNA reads TGTGCCAGCAGCTTTTCTGCCGGGGTCTTTAATGAGCAGTTCTTC.

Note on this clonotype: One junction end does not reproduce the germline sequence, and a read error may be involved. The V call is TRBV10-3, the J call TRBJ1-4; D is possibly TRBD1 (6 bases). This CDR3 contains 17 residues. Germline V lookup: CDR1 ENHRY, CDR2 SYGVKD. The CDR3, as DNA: TGTACCATCAGCCAAACGACAGGTATCAGGACTAATGAAAAAATGTTTTTT. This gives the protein CTISQTTGIRTNEKMFF.

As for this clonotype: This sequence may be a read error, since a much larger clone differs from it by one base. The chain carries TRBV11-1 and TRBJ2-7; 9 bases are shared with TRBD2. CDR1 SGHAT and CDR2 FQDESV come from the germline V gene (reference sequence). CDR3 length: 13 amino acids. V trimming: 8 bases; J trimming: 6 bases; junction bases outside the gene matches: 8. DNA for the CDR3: TGTGCCAGCCGGCGGGAGGGAAATTCCGAGCAGTACTTC. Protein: CASRREGNSEQYF.

Here the CDR3 reads CSARDRGDEAFF. CDR3 DNA sequence: TGCAGTGCTAGAGATCGTGGCGATGAAGCTTTCTTT. This chain connects TRBV20-1 to TRBJ1-1; D is ambiguous. CDR3 length: 12 amino acids. Per the germline V gene, CDR1 is DFQATT and CDR2 is SNEGSKA (reference sequence). Trimming pared 0 bases from V and 7 bases from J, leaving 9 bases between.

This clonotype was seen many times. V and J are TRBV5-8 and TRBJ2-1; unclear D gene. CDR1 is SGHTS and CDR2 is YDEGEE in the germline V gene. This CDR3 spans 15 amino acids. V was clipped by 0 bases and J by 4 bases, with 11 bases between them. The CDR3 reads CASSLDTSPYNEQFF. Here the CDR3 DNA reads TGTGCCAGCAGCTTGGACACCTCCCCTTACAATGAGCAGTTCTTC.

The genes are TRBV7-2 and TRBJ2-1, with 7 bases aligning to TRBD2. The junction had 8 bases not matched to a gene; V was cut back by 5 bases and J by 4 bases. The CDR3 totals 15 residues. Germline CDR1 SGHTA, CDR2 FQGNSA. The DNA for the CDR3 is TGTGCCAGCAGCCGATCCGGGAGGACTTACAATGAGCAGTTCTTC. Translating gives CASSRSGRTYNEQFF.

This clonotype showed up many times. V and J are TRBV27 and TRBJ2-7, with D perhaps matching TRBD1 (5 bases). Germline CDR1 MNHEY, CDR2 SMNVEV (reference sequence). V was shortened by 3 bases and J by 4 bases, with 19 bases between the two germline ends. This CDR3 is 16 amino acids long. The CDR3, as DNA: TGTGCCAGCAGTTTTTCCCAAGGGGCAGCTCAGTACGAGCAGTACTTC. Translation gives CASSFSQGAAQYEQYF.

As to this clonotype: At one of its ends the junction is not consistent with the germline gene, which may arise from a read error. The CDR3 bases are TGTGCCTGCAGCTTAACGGGACTAGCGGATAGCACAGATCCGCAGTATTTT. Amino acid sequence: CACSLTGLADSTDPQYF. This chain joins TRBV7-9 and TRBJ2-3; TRBD2 agrees at 11 bases. CDR3 length equals 17 residues. Germline CDR1 and CDR2: SEHNR and FQNEAQ (reference sequence).

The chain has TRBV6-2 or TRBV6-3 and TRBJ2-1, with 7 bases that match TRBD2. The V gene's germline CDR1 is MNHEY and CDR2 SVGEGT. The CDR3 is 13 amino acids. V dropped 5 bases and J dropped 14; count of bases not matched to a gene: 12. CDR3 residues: CASSHPPLGREFF. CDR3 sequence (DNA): TGTGCCAGCAGTCACCCCCCCTTGGGGAGGGAGTTCTTC.

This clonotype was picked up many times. The CDR3 reads CASSSRRGWETQYF. CDR3 DNA sequence: TGCGCCAGCAGCTCACGGAGGGGATGGGAGACCCAGTACTTC. The chain couples TRBV5-1 to TRBJ2-5, with D possibly matching TRBD2 (6 bases). This CDR3 has 14 residues. Trimming pared 3 bases from V and 5 bases from J, leaving 14 bases between. CDR1 SGHRS and CDR2 YFSETQ come from the germline V gene. The full variable domain, its missing parts supplied by reference TRBV5-1 and TRBJ2-5, is KAGVTQTPRYLIKTRGQQVTLSCSPISGHRSVSWYQQTPGQGLQFLFEYFSETQRNKGNFPGRFSGRQFSNSRSEMNVSTLELGDSALYLCASSSRRGWETQYFGPGTRLLVL.

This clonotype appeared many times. The chain's CDR3 is CASSQAGQGNNEQFF. The CDR3 coding sequence is TGTGCCAGCAGCCAAGCGGGACAGGGCAACAATGAGCAGTTCTTC. The chain carries TRBV4-2 and TRBJ2-1, with 9 positions matching TRBD1. Germline V gives CDR1 LGHNA, CDR2 YNFKEQ. The V gene end was trimmed by 1 base and the J gene end by 5 bases; junction bases not matched to a gene: 3. This CDR3 is built from 15 residues.

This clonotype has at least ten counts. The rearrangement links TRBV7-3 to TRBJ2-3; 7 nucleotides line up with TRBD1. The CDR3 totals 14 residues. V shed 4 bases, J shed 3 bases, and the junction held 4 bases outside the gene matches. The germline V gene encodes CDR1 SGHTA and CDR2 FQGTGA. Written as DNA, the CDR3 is TGTGCCAGCAGCTCTGGGACAGTGACAGATACGCAGTATTTT. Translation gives CASSSGTVTDTQYF.

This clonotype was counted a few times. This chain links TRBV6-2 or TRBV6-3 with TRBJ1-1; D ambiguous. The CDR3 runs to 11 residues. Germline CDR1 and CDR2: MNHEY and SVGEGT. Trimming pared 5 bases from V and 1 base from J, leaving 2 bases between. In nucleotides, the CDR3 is TGTGCCAGCAGTACGAACACTGAAGCTTTCTTT. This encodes CASSTNTEAFF.

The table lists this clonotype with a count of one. The CDR3 loop reads CASSQESSYNEKLFF. The CDR3 DNA sequence: TGCGCCAGCAGCCAAGAGAGCTCCTATAATGAAAAACTGTTTTTT. The chain combines TRBV4-1 with TRBJ1-4; D gene unclear. This CDR3 region has 15 residues. V was cut by 0 bases and J by 4 bases, with 9 bases left in between. Germline V gives CDR1 MGHRA, CDR2 YSYEKL.

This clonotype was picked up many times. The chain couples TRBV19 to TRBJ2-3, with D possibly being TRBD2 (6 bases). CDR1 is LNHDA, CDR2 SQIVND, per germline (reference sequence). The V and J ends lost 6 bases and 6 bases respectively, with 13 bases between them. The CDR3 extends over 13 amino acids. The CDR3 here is CASRPGAGDTQYF. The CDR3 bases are TGTGCCAGTAGGCCGGGAGCAGGGGATACGCAGTATTTT. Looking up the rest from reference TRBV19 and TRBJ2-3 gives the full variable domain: DGGITQSPKYLFRKEGQNVTLSCEQNLNHDAMYWYRQDPGQGLRLIYYSQIVNDFQKGDIAEGYSVSREKKESFPLTVTSAQKNPTAFYLCASRPGAGDTQYFGPGTRLTVL.

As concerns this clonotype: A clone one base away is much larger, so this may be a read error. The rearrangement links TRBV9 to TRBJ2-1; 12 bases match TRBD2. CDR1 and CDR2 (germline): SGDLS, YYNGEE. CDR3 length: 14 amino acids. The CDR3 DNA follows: TGTGCCAGCAGCGGGACTAGCGGGATATATGAGCAGTCCTTC. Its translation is CASSGTSGIYEQSF.

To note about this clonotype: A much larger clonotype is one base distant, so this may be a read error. CDR3 sequence: CACSYSAPRDEQFF. For the CDR3, the DNA is TGTGCCTGCAGTTACTCCGCCCCCCGGGATGAGCAGTTCTTC. This chain uses TRBV6-2 or TRBV6-3 with TRBJ2-1; D is ambiguous. Germline-derived CDR1 and CDR2 are MNHEY and SVGEGT. This CDR3 has 14 residues.

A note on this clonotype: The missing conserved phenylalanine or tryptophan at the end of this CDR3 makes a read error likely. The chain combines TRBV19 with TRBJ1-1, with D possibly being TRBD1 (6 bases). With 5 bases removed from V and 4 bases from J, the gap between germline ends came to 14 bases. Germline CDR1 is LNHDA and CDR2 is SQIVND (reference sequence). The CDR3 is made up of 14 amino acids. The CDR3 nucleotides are TGTGCCAGTAGTCTAGGGGGAAGGAGCACTGAAGCTTTCTCT. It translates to CASSLGGRSTEAFS.

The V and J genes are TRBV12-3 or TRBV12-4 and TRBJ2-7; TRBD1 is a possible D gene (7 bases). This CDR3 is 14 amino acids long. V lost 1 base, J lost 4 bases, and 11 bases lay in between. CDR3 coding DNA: TGTGCCAGCAGTTTAGGGACAGGAGGGTACGAGCAGTACGTC. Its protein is CASSLGTGGYEQYV.

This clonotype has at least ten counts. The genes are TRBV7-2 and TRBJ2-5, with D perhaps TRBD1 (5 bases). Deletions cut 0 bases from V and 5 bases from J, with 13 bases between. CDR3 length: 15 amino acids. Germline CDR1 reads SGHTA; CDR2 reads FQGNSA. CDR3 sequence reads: CASSLAHRGGETQYF. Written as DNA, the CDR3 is TGTGCCAGCAGCTTAGCGCATAGGGGTGGGGAGACCCAGTACTTC. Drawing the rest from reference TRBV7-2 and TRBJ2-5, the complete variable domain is GAGVSQSPSNKVTEKGKDVELRCDPISGHTALYWYRQSLGQGLEFLIYFQGNSAPDKSGLPSDRFSAERTGGSVSTLTIQRTQQEDSAVYLCASSLAHRGGETQYFGPGTRLLVL.

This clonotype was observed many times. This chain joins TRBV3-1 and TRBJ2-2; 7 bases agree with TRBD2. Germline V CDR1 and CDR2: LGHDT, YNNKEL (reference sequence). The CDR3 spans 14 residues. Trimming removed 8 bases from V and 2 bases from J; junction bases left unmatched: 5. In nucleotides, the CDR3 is TGTGCCAGCCGCGCTAGCGGAAACACCGGGGAGCTGTTTTTT. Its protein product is CASRASGNTGELFF.

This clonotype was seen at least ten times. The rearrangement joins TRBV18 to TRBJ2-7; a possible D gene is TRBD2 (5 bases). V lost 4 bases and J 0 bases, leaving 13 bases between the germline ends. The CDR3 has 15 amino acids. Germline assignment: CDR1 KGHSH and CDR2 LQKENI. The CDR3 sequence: CASSRLRGSSYEQYF. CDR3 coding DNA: TGTGCCAGCTCACGTCTCCGGGGATCCTCCTACGAGCAGTACTTC.

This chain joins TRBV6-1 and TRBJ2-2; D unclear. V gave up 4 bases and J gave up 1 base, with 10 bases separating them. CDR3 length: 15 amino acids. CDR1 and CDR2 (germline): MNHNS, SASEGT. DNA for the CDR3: TGTGCCAGCAGTGGGGTTGTCCTGAACACCGGGGAGCTGTTTTTT. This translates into CASSGVVLNTGELFF.

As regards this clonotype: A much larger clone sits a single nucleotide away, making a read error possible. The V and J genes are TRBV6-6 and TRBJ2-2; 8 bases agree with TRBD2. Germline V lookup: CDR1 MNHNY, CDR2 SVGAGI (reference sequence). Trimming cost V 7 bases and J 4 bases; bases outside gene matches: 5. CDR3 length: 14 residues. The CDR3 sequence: CASKKRESTGELFF. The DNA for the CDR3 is TGTGCCAGCAAGAAGCGGGAGAGCACCGGGGAGCTGTTTTTT.